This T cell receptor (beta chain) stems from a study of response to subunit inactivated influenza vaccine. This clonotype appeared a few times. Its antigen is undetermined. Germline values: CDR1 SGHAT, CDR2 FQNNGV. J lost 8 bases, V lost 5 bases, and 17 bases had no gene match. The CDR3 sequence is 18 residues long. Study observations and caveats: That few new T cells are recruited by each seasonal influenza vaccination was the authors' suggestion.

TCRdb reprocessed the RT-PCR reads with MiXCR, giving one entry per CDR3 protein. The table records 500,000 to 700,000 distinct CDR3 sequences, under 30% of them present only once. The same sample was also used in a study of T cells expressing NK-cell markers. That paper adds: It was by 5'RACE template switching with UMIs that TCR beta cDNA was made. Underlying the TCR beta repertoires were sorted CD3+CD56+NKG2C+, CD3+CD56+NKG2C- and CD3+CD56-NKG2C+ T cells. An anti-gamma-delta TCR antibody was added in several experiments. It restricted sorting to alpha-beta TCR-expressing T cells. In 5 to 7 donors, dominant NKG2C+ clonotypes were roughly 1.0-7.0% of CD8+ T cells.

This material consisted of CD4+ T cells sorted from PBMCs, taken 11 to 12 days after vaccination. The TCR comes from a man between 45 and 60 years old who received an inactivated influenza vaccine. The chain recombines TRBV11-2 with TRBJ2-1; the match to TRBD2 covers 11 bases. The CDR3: CASSAKRRLAGGGDEQFF. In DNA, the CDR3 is TGTGCCAGCAGCGCGAAAAGGCGGCTAGCGGGAGGCGGGGATGAGCAGTTCTTC.